Presented here are 30 T cell receptor beta chains from one specimen sequenced in a study of OX40 agonist ivuxolimab in advanced cancers. The protocol was immunoSEQ multiplex PCR, while the TCRdb copy is restricted to in-frame clones and leaves out a portion. Of approximately 19,000 clones listed, roughly 88% are singletons. The sequencing used CD4+ or CD8+ T cells sorted from blood, collected in a trial of the OX40 agonist ivuxolimab. These receptors came from an adult with an advanced solid tumor such as melanoma, head and neck, liver or kidney cancer.

This clone was observed a few times. This chain joins TRBV7-9 and TRBJ1-1; 7 bases fit TRBD1. Looked up from germline, CDR1 is SEHNR and CDR2 is FQNEAQ (reference sequence). The CDR3 has 13 residues. The trim removed 1 base at V and 5 bases at J, leaving 1 base unmatched. CDR3 protein: CASSLGQGTEAFF. The CDR3 nucleotides read TGTGCCAGCAGCTTAGGACAGGGAACTGAAGCTTTCTTT.

The chain links TRBV27 to TRBJ2-1; 13 bases are shared with TRBD2. CDR3 size: 14 residues. From germline, CDR1 is MNHEY and CDR2 SMNVEV (reference sequence). With 6 bases clipped from V and 6 bases from J, the junction kept 2 bases outside the gene matches. CDR3 sequence reads: CASRGLAGLNEQFF. For the CDR3, the DNA is TGTGCCAGCAGGGGACTAGCGGGACTCAATGAGCAGTTCTTC.

By sample fraction, this clone is medium-sized. The V gene is TRBV7-9, the J gene TRBJ1-5; 7 bases match TRBD1. Germline CDR1 is SEHNR and CDR2 is FQNEAQ (reference sequence). V shed 5 bases, J shed 2 bases, and the junction held 9 bases outside the gene matches. This CDR3 has 16 residues. This CDR3 reads CASSRDREGGNQPQHF. CDR3 in DNA: TGTGCCAGCAGCCGCGACAGGGAAGGGGGCAATCAGCCCCAGCATTTT.

The chain couples TRBV6-6 to TRBJ1-2; D not resolved. Trimming cost V 8 bases and J 1 base, with 8 bases left between them. The CDR3 runs 12 residues. Per the germline V gene, CDR1 is MNHNY and CDR2 is SVGAGI (reference sequence). CDR3 nucleotides: TGTGCCAGCGGTGGCAATAACTATGGCTACACCTTC. Encoded protein: CASGGNNYGYTF.

The chain has TRBV19 and TRBJ2-2; TRBD2 matches 8 bases. The CDR3 is 17 amino acids. The J segment lost 4 bases and the V segment lost 4 bases, leaving 11 bases of the junction unmatched. Germline assignment: CDR1 LNHDA and CDR2 SQIVND (reference sequence). The CDR3 sequence: CASSSRIAGGFTGELFF. As DNA, the CDR3 is TGTGCCAGTAGTAGCCGAATTGCGGGGGGTTTCACCGGGGAGCTGTTTTTT. Complete variable domain (other parts from reference TRBV19 and TRBJ2-2): DGGITQSPKYLFRKEGQNVTLSCEQNLNHDAMYWYRQDPGQGLRLIYYSQIVNDFQKGDIAEGYSVSREKKESFPLTVTSAQKNPTAFYLCASSSRIAGGFTGELFFGEGSRLTVL.

The J gene is TRBJ1-5, the V gene TRBV27; a weak D match, TRBD1 (5 bases). Looked up from germline, CDR1 is MNHEY and CDR2 is SMNVEV (reference sequence). There are 13 residues in the CDR3. The V and J ends lost 3 bases and 7 bases respectively, with 10 bases between them. CDR3 amino acids: CASSLGGRQPQHF. CDR3 nucleotide sequence: TGTGCCAGCAGTTTGGGGGGAAGACAGCCCCAGCATTTT.

The J gene is TRBJ2-3, the V gene TRBV4-1; 9 bases fit TRBD1. Looked up from germline, CDR1 is MGHRA and CDR2 is YSYEKL. This CDR3 region has 15 residues. V gave up 0 bases and J gave up 6 bases; unmatched junction bases: 4. In DNA form, the CDR3 reads TGCGCCAGCAGCCAAGAACAGGGGGCAAGGGATACGCAGTATTTT. Its translation: CASSQEQGARDTQYF.

CDR3 nucleotide sequence: TGTGCCAGCTCGACCGGGACAGGGGGATACGAGCAGTACTTC. Protein sequence: CASSTGTGGYEQYF. The V gene is TRBV18, the J gene TRBJ2-7; TRBD1 matches at 11 bases. The V gene end was trimmed by 6 bases and the J gene end by 4 bases; junction bases not matched to a gene: 5. The CDR3 is made up of 14 amino acids. The germline CDR1 and CDR2 sequences are KGHSH and LQKENI.

This sequence joins TRBV4-1 and TRBJ2-7; no reliable D call. Germline values: CDR1 MGHRA, CDR2 YSYEKL. V was clipped by 5 bases and J by 2 bases, with 13 bases between them. CDR3 size: 14 residues. CDR3 in DNA: TGCGCCAGCAGCTTCGGTGGGCCCACCTACGAGCAGTACTTC. Translating it yields CASSFGGPTYEQYF.

The chain combines TRBV6-5 with TRBJ2-2; tentative D call: TRBD1 (8 bases). The CDR3 has 15 amino acids. Trimming shortened V by 5 bases and J by 3 bases, and 13 bases separated the two germline ends. Looked up from germline, CDR1 is MNHEY and CDR2 is SVGAGI. Written as DNA, the CDR3 is TGTGCCAGCAGTCCCACAGGGGGGGACACCGGGGAGCTGTTTTTT. This encodes CASSPTGGDTGELFF.

The chain employs TRBV30 and TRBJ2-5; D unresolved. Germline V lookup: CDR1 GTSNPN, CDR2 SVGIG (reference sequence). This CDR3 has 10 amino acids. Between the trimmed V and J ends, which lost 8 bases and 4 bases, there was a span of 8 bases. The CDR3 region is CALIGETQYF. The CDR3 DNA reads as TGTGCCCTAATAGGAGAGACCCAGTACTTC. The full variable domain, in which reference TRBV30 and TRBJ2-5 provide the parts outside the CDR3, is SQTIHQWPATLVQPVGSPLSLECTVEGTSNPNLYWYRQAAGRGLQLLFYSVGIGQISSEVPQNLSASRPQDRQFILSSKKLLLSDSGFYLCALIGETQYFGPGTRLLVL.

This clone has only a few counts. The rearrangement uses TRBV7-9 and TRBJ2-1, with D perhaps TRBD1 (5 bases). Germline V gene lookup returns CDR1 SEHNR and CDR2 FQNEAQ (reference sequence). The CDR3 totals 12 residues. Trimming removed 5 bases at V and 10 bases at J, with 12 bases between. The CDR3 region is CASSLRQTEQFF. The CDR3 DNA follows: TGTGCCAGCAGCCTAAGACAGACCGAGCAGTTCTTC.

In nucleotides, the CDR3 is TGTGCCAGCAGCCAGGAGGGGCGCACAGATACGCAGTATTTT. Protein sequence: CASSQEGRTDTQYF. The chain combines TRBV9 with TRBJ2-3; tentatively, D is TRBD2 (6 bases). The germline V gene has CDR1 SGDLS and CDR2 YYNGEE. The CDR3 is made up of 14 amino acids. V lost 4 bases, J lost 1 base, and 10 bases lay in between.

In this sample, this clone turned up once. The chain joins TRBV29-1 to TRBJ2-7; 14 bases are a match to TRBD2. The junction had 6 bases not matched to a gene; V was cut back by 3 bases and J by 5 bases. The V gene's germline CDR1 is SQVTM and CDR2 ANQGSEA. The CDR3 contains 15 residues. The CDR3 DNA sequence: TGCAGCGTTGATTTTGGGACTAGCGGGAGCCACGAGCAGTACTTC. It codes for CSVDFGTSGSHEQYF.

The chain employs TRBV7-2 and TRBJ1-2; 9 nucleotides line up with TRBD1. Germline V lookup: CDR1 SGHTA, CDR2 FQGNSA. The CDR3 sequence is 14 residues long. V lost 5 bases, J lost 8 bases, and 9 bases stayed unmatched. The CDR3 sequence is CASSPGQGMEGYTF. The CDR3 nucleotides are TGTGCCAGCAGCCCGGGACAGGGAATGGAAGGCTACACCTTC.

This clone was seen only once. CDR3 DNA: TGTGCCACGAGCGGGACAAATCGGAGCACTGAAGCTTTCTTT. Translated, it gives CATSGTNRSTEAFF. The gene calls are TRBV15 and TRBJ1-1; D possibly corresponds to TRBD1 (6 bases). The V end was cut by 9 bases, the J end by 4 bases, with 18 bases between. The germline V gene has CDR1 LNHNV and CDR2 YYDKDF (reference sequence). The CDR3 contains 14 residues.

The rearrangement uses TRBV6-1 and TRBJ1-1, with a weak D call TRBD1 (5 bases). The germline V gene encodes CDR1 MNHNS and CDR2 SASEGT. With 4 bases removed from V and 8 bases from J, the gap between germline ends came to 14 bases. This CDR3 spans 13 amino acids. The CDR3 protein is CASSAGEQAEAFF. CDR3 DNA sequence: TGTGCCAGCAGTGCCGGTGAACAGGCCGAAGCTTTCTTT.

In DNA form, the CDR3 reads TGCGCCAGCAGCCAAGTGCAGGGTCTTAATGAAAAACTGTTTTTT. The encoded protein is CASSQVQGLNEKLFF. This chain uses TRBV4-1 with TRBJ1-4; weak D call: TRBD1 (5 bases). This CDR3 region has 15 residues. The V end was cut by 1 base, the J end by 4 bases, with 10 bases between. Germline V gives CDR1 MGHRA, CDR2 YSYEKL.

This clone was detected only a few times. The chain recombines TRBV14 with TRBJ2-1, with 11 bases that match TRBD2. This CDR3 is built from 13 residues. V gave up 4 bases and J gave up 9 bases; unmatched junction bases: 2. Per the germline V gene, CDR1 is SGHDN and CDR2 is FVKESK. The CDR3 sequence: CASSLAGGGEQFF. CDR3 coding DNA: TGTGCCAGCAGCCTAGCGGGAGGGGGTGAGCAGTTCTTC.

The V call is TRBV27, the J call TRBJ2-5; D remains ambiguous. Trimming took 6 bases from V and 4 from J, leaving 12 bases between them. The CDR3 length is 13 residues. Germline CDR1 and CDR2: MNHEY and SMNVEV (reference sequence). Here the CDR3 reads CASSSGRVETQYF. The CDR3 region has the DNA TGTGCCAGCAGCTCAGGACGTGTAGAGACCCAGTACTTC.

This clone has just one count. V usage is TRBV19 and J usage is TRBJ2-7; 7 positions agree with TRBD1. CDR3 size: 12 residues. With 6 bases clipped from V and 2 bases from J, the junction kept 1 base outside the gene matches. Germline loops: CDR1 LNHDA, CDR2 SQIVND (reference sequence). This CDR3 reads CASSQGAYEQYF. DNA for the CDR3: TGTGCCAGTAGCCAGGGGGCCTACGAGCAGTACTTC.

As DNA, the CDR3 is TGTGCCAGCAGTCCGGGGACAGGGATAGATGGCTACACCTTC. It encodes CASSPGTGIDGYTF. The chain recombines TRBV27 with TRBJ1-2; 9 bases map to TRBD1. V lost 5 bases and J lost 6; bases outside the gene matches: 7. Germline values: CDR1 MNHEY, CDR2 SMNVEV (reference sequence). There are 14 residues in the CDR3.

V and J are TRBV5-6 and TRBJ1-2; TRBD1 agrees at 7 bases. V lost 6 bases, J lost 8 bases, and 10 bases stayed unmatched. The CDR3 contains 13 residues. Germline V gene lookup returns CDR1 SGHDT and CDR2 YYEEEE. CDR3 bases: TGTGCCAGCAAAAGGGGGCCCCTGATGGGCTACACCTTC. Its protein is CASKRGPLMGYTF.

The genes are TRBV11-2 and TRBJ1-1; D is ambiguous. V lost 3 bases to trimming and J lost 3 bases, with 14 bases between them. Germline assignment: CDR1 SGHAT and CDR2 FQNNGV. The CDR3 is 15 residues long. The CDR3 DNA is TGTGCCAGCAGCTTGGGATCCGACCCTTACACTGAAGCTTTCTTT. It specifies CASSLGSDPYTEAFF.

This clone was picked up one time. The V call is TRBV6-5, the J call TRBJ2-7; 10 positions match TRBD2. Trimming at V came to 4 bases and at J to 5 bases, leaving 2 bases not matched to a gene. Per the germline V gene, CDR1 is MNHEY and CDR2 is SVGAGI. The CDR3 runs to 13 residues. The CDR3 DNA reads as TGTGCCAGCAGTTCACTAGCGGGGAACGAGCAGTACTTC. This sequence encodes CASSSLAGNEQYF.

The gene calls are TRBV4-1 and TRBJ2-1; 10 nucleotides match TRBD1. The CDR3 totals 15 residues. Looked up from germline, CDR1 is MGHRA and CDR2 is YSYEKL. The V gene end was trimmed by 7 bases and the J gene end by 6 bases; junction bases not matched to a gene: 9. For the CDR3, the DNA is TGCGCCAGCACCCTACTGGGACAGGGGTCCAATGAGCAGTTCTTC. This codes for CASTLLGQGSNEQFF.

The chain carries TRBV19 and TRBJ2-1; TRBD1 matches 11 bases. The germline V gene encodes CDR1 LNHDA and CDR2 SQIVND (reference sequence). J was trimmed by 5 bases and V by 10 bases; bases with no gene match: 7. This CDR3 spans 14 amino acids. CDR3 residues: CATLDRGRDNEQFF. The CDR3 bases are TGTGCCACCCTGGACAGGGGGCGCGACAATGAGCAGTTCTTC.

This clone was seen only a few times. This chain connects TRBV4-1 to TRBJ1-5, with no clear D. The CDR3 runs 12 residues. Germline V gene lookup returns CDR1 MGHRA and CDR2 YSYEKL. The V and J ends lost 2 bases and 5 bases respectively, with 4 bases between them. For the CDR3, the DNA is TGCGCCAGCAGCCAACCGGATCAGCCCCAGCATTTT. This codes for CASSQPDQPQHF.

DNA of the CDR3: TGTGCCAGCAGCGTAGATTCAGGGACCTACGAGCAGTACTTC. This translates into CASSVDSGTYEQYF. The genes are TRBV9 and TRBJ2-7, with a possible D match to TRBD1 (5 bases). Trimming shortened V by 0 bases and J by 2 bases, and 9 bases separated the two germline ends. Germline CDR1 SGDLS, CDR2 YYNGEE. The length of the CDR3 is 14 residues.

V gene TRBV13 combines with J gene TRBJ2-7, with a possible D match to TRBD1 (6 bases). In germline, CDR1 is PRHDT, CDR2 FYEKMQ (reference sequence). The V end lost 4 bases, the J end lost 3 bases, and 16 bases lay between the germline ends. CDR3 length: 15 amino acids. The CDR3 DNA reads TGTGCCAGCAGCTCTCCCCCTACAGGGAACTACGAGCAGTACTTC. Translated: CASSSPPTGNYEQYF.